The T cell receptor (beta chain) under discussion was sequenced for a study of shared clonotypes between healthy human individuals (dated by TCRdb to about 2020). Background for the entire study: The cohort comprised a couple of women and a few men aged 18 to 49 years. To estimate repertoire size and how much clonotypes are shared between individuals, the study performed deep sequencing of blood TCR repertoires from about 5 healthy adults. To increase sequencing depth and limit assay-specific biases, TCR repertoire library preparation and sequencing were carried out by different laboratories using diverse techniques. Between about 0.94 and 8.9 billion PBMCs per donor were obtained by leukapheresis.

As regards this clone: Its target antigen remains unknown. The input lacks base qualities; no much larger clone sits a single base away.

The donors were healthy, HIV-negative adults with no recently reported acute infections or vaccinations. All donors were Caucasian adults living in Nashville, Tennessee, USA. In the unsorted samples, tens of millions of PBMCs were counted, and genomic DNA was extracted using the QIAamp DNA Blood Mini kit. Blood was collected by leukapheresis, and PBMCs were isolated by Ficoll-Histopaque density gradient centrifugation and then cryopreserved in liquid nitrogen vapor phase. Using the deep immunoSEQ assay, TCR CDR3 regions were amplified from genomic DNA by multiplex PCR. Extracted genomic DNA from each cell subset was spread evenly across all wells of several immunoSEQ 96-well plates, with each plate serving as a replicate. For unsorted PBMC, roughly 330 ng genomic DNA, equal to tens of thousands of T cell genomes, was loaded into each replicate PCR. Ten immunoSEQ deep assay plates were used to sequence the unsorted PBMC genomic DNA. Purified libraries were measured with a Qubit 3.0 fluorometer, size-checked on a Bioanalyzer 2100, and measured again with the KAPA Library Quantification kit. Every immunoSEQ 96-well plate was sequenced on a separate single-read 150-cycle Illumina NextSeq 550 flow cell. The original pipeline was this. Because only junctional sequences without quality scores were contained in the immunoSEQ output, filtering matching that applied to full-length reads could not be performed. Sequences were annotated with PyIR, a Python wrapper for IgBLAST v1.9, using IMGT germline references to assign V/J genes and CDR3. Reads with weak V/J assignments (E-value above 1e-6), missing CDR3, stop codons, out-of-frame junctions, or ambiguous translated residues were removed. V3J clonotypes were defined as sequences sharing the same inferred V gene, J gene, and CDR3 amino acid sequence. Percentage overlap between repertoires was computed as shared unique clonotypes divided by the size of the smaller repertoire. RTK rarefaction, the Chao1 estimator, and Recon v2.1 estimates of unobserved clonotypes were used to assess repertoire richness. TCRdb provides this immuneACCESS table in a form limited to in-frame rearrangements. Some clones are lacking; in checked studies, under half of them reflect an unresolved V gene, and why the rest are absent is not known. V and J calls and clone size follow that table, whereas D and trimming were derived from the DNA. The table for this sample lists some 470,000 clones; about 82% of them were counted only once. 10% to 15% of the sample is in the top ten clones.

The paper's findings and limits, for the study overall: Sampling was restricted to blood, and TCR repertoires in tissues likely differ from the TCR repertoires found in blood. The genetic and exposure-history diversity represented was limited by the small number of donors. Based on pairwise subsampling, the degree of clonotype sharing among donors was expected to be affected by sequencing depth.

From the cysteine up to the phenylalanine, the CDR3 has a length of 13 residues. Only CDR3 DNA is held: 39 bases, read in frame from base 1. V drops 2 bases and J drops 15 bases, leaving 17 bases in between. CDR1 and CDR2, looked up from the germline V gene, are SGHTA and FQGNSA. This chain is built from TRBV7-2 and TRBJ2-1, and the D gene may be TRBD1, 6 bases matching. Sequencing was done on a sample of PBMCs. The source is a woman aged 40 to 50 in good health. Some clones in this sample may be carry-over from other donors' samples. The base sequence is TGTGCCAGCAGCTTATCGCAGGGGATAACACTGTTCTTC. This encodes CASSLSQGITLFF.